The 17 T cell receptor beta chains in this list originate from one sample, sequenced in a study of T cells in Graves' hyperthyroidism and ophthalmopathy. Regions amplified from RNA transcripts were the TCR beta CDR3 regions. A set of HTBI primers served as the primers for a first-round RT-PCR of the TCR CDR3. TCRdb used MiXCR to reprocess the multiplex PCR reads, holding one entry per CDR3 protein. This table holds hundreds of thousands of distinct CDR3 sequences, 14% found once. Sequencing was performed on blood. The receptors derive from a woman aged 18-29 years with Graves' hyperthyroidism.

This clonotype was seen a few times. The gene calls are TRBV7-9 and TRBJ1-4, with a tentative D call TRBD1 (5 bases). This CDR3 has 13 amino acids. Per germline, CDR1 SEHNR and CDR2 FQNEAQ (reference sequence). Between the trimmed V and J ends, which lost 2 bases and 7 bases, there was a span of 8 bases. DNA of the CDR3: TGTGCCAGCAGCTTATTTCAGGGTGAAAAACTGTTTTTT. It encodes CASSLFQGEKLFF.

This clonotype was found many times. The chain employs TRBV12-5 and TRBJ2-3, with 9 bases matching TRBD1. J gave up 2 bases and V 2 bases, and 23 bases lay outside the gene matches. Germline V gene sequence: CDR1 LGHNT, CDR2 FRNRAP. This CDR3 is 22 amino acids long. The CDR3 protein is CASGLTTQRTGAILPFTDTQYF. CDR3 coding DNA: TGTGCTAGTGGTTTGACGACACAAAGGACAGGGGCTATCCTCCCTTTCACAGATACGCAGTATTTT.

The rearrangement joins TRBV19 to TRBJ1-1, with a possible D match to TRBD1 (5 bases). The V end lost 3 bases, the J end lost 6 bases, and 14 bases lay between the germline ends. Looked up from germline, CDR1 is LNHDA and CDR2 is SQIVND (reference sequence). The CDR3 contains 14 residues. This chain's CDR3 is CASSIDRKEPEAFF. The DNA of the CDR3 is TGTGCCAGTAGTATCGACAGAAAAGAGCCTGAAGCTTTCTTT.

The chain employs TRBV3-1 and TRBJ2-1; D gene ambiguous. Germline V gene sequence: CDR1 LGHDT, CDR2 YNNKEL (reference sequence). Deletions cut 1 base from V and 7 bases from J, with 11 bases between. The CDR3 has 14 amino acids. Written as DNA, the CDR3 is TGTGCCAGCAGCCAAGGCTCTGTCGTTAATGAGCAGTTCTTC. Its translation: CASSQGSVVNEQFF.

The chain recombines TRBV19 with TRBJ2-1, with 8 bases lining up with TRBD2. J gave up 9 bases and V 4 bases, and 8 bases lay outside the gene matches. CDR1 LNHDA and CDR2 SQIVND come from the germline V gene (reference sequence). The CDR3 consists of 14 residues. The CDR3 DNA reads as TGTGCCAGTAGTACACTAGCGGAGGGGCGTGAGCAGTTCTTC. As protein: CASSTLAEGREQFF.

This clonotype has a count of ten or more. The CDR3 region is CASSTTGVETQYF. CDR3 in DNA: TGTGCCAGCTCAACGACAGGGGTCGAGACCCAGTACTTC. This rearrangement joins TRBV18 to TRBJ2-5; TRBD1 matches at 8 bases. Germline loops: CDR1 KGHSH, CDR2 LQKENI. This CDR3 region has 13 residues. Trimming took 5 bases from V and 5 from J; bases not matched to a gene: 4.

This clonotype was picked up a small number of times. The CDR3 is CATSGFTTGVRNEQFF. CDR3 DNA: TGTGCCACCAGTGGATTCACCACGGGAGTAAGGAATGAGCAGTTCTTC. V gene TRBV24-1 combines with J gene TRBJ2-1, with a tentative D call TRBD2 (6 bases). Germline CDR1 reads KGHDR; CDR2 reads SFDVKD. The CDR3 is 16 amino acids. Trimming removed 5 bases at V and 7 bases at J, with 20 bases between.

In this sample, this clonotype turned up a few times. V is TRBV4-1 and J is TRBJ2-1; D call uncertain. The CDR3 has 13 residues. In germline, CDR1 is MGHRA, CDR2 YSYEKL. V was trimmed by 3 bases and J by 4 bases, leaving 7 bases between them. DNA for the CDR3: TGCGCCAGCAGCCACATTGGGTACAATGAGCAGTTCTTC. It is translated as CASSHIGYNEQFF.

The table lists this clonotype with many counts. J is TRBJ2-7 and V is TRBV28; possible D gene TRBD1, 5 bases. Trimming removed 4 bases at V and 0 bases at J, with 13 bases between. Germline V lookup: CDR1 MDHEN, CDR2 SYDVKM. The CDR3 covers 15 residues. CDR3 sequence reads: CASSWVGRSSYEQYF. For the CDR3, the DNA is TGTGCCAGCAGTTGGGTGGGGCGTTCCTCCTACGAGCAGTACTTC.

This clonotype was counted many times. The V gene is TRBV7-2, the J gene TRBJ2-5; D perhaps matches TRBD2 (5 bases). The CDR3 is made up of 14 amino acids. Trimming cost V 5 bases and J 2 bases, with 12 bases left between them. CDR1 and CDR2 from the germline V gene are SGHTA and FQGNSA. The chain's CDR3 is CASSPPTSQETQYF. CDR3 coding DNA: TGTGCCAGCAGCCCCCCCACTAGTCAAGAGACCCAGTACTTC.

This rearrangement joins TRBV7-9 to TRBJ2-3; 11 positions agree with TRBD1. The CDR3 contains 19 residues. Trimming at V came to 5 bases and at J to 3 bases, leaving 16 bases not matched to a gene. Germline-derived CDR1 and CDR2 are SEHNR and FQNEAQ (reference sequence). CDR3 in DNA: TGTGCCAGCAGCAAGCCCGGGACAGGGGGTTACGGGTTTACAGATACGCAGTATTTT. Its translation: CASSKPGTGGYGFTDTQYF.

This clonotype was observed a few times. CDR3 sequence: CASSRDSLPRNTEAFF. Here the CDR3 DNA reads TGTGCCAGCAGTAGGGACAGCCTTCCCCGGAACACTGAAGCTTTCTTT. V usage is TRBV6-1 and J usage is TRBJ1-1, with TRBD1 matching 7 bases. The junction had 10 bases not matched to a gene; V was cut back by 5 bases and J by 1 base. The CDR3 consists of 16 residues. The germline V gene has CDR1 MNHNS and CDR2 SASEGT.

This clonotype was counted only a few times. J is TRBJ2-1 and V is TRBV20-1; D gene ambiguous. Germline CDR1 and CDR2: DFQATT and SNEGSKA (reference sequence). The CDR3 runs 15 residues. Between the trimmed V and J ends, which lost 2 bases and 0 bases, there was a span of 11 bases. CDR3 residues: CSARNWQSSYNEQFF. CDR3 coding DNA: TGCAGTGCTAGAAATTGGCAGAGCTCCTACAATGAGCAGTTCTTC.

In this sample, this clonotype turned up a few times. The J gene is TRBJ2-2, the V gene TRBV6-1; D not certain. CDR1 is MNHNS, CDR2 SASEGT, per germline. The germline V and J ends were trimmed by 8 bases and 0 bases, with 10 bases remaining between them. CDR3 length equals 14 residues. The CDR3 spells CASFPRPNTGELFF. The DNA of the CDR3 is TGTGCCAGCTTTCCTAGACCGAACACCGGGGAGCTGTTTTTT.

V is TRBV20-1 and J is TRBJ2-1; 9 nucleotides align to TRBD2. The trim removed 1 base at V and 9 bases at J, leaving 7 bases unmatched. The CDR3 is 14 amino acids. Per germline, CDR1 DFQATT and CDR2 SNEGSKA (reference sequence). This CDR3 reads CSARGLAGQGEQFF. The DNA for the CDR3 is TGCAGTGCTAGAGGGCTAGCGGGGCAGGGTGAGCAGTTCTTC.

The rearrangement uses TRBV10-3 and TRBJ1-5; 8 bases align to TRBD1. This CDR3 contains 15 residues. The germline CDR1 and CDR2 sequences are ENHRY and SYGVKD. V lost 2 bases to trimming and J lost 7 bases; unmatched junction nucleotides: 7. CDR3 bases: TGTGCCATCAGTGAGGGCAGGGGGCGCGGACAGCCCCAGCATTTT. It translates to CAISEGRGRGQPQHF.

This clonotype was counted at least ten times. This CDR3 reads CASSQVQKVSISTGELFF. The DNA of the CDR3 is TGTGCCAGCAGCCAAGTCCAGAAGGTTTCCATATCCACCGGGGAGCTGTTTTTT. The rearrangement uses TRBV3-1 and TRBJ2-2; the D is unclear. The V gene lost 1 base and the J gene lost 4 bases, with 19 bases spanning the gap. The CDR3 is 18 residues long. Germline loops: CDR1 LGHDT, CDR2 YNNKEL (reference sequence).